The rows below give T cell receptor beta chains drawn from one sample of a study of OX40 agonist ivuxolimab in advanced cancers. Clones were read by immunoSEQ multiplex PCR, and TCRdb kept only the in-frame ones, dropping some. The table lists roughly 55,000 clones, around 86% of them singletons, with approximately 11% in the top ten. The sequencing here drew on CD4+ or CD8+ T cells sorted from blood, taken in a trial of the OX40 agonist ivuxolimab. Source of these receptors: an adult with an advanced solid tumor such as melanoma, head and neck, liver or kidney cancer. Both conserved end residues are part of each CDR3. The D gene is left open where the match is weak. Size is stated for part of the rows, as once, few or many counts, or as a class when the clone is expanded.

J: TRBJ1-1; V: TRBV28; size: -; D: -; DNA: TGTGCCAGCAGTCCCTGGGACGCTGGGAACACTGAAGCTTTCTTT; CDR3: CASSPWDAGNTEAFF
J: TRBJ2-3; V: TRBV28; size: -; D: TRBD1; DNA: TGTGCCAGCAGTTTATTCGGGACAGGGCTGGCAGATACGCAGTATTTT; CDR3: CASSLFGTGLADTQYF
J: TRBJ2-7; V: TRBV7-3; size: -; D: -; DNA: TGTGCCAGCAGCTCGCAAGACGGTTACGAGCAGTACTTC; CDR3: CASSSQDGYEQYF
J: TRBJ2-1; V: TRBV11-2; size: -; D: TRBD2; DNA: TGTGCCAGCAGCTTAGGCCCGCCGGGGGGGCCTTTGGATGAGCAGTTCTTC; CDR3: CASSLGPPGGPLDEQFF
J: TRBJ1-5; V: TRBV28; size: medium-sized; D: -; DNA: TGTGCCAGCAGTCTGACCGCAGGGAACAATCAGCCCCAGCATTTT; CDR3: CASSLTAGNNQPQHF
J: TRBJ2-1; V: TRBV4-3; size: once; D: -; DNA: TGCGCCAGCAGCCAGTCCCGGGACACCCCCAATGAGCAGTTCTTC; CDR3: CASSQSRDTPNEQFF
J: TRBJ2-3; V: TRBV29-1; size: -; D: -; DNA: TGCAGCGTTGAATCCCCGGGGTCTAGTGGAGGCACAGATACGCAGTATTTT; CDR3: CSVESPGSSGGTDTQYF
J: TRBJ1-4; V: TRBV4-2; size: -; D: -; DNA: TGTGCCAGCAGCCAAGATAGCGGGGGAGGACCTAATGAAAAACTGTTTTTT; CDR3: CASSQDSGGGPNEKLFF
J: TRBJ2-7; V: TRBV5-6; size: -; D: -; DNA: TGTGCCAGCAGCTTGGTGCCCGAGACGTCGAGACGCGAGCAGTACTTC; CDR3: CASSLVPETSRREQYF
J: TRBJ2-7; V: TRBV27; size: once; D: -; DNA: TGTGCCAGCAGCCTCCTACCGTGGGGGGACCAATTCAACGAGCAGTACTTC; CDR3: CASSLLPWGDQFNEQYF
J: TRBJ2-7; V: TRBV7-9; size: -; D: TRBD1; DNA: TGTGCCAGCAGGGGACAGGGGGGTTACGAGCAGTACTTC; CDR3: CASRGQGGYEQYF
J: TRBJ2-7; V: TRBV28; size: -; D: TRBD2; DNA: TGTGCCAGCAAAAGGCGGGGGGGCCTCTCCGAGCAGTACTTC; CDR3: CASKRRGGLSEQYF
J: TRBJ2-6; V: TRBV27; size: -; D: -; DNA: TGTGCCAGCACCACGAAGGGACTCCCAGCCCTGACTTTC; CDR3: CASTTKGLPALTF
J: TRBJ2-7; V: TRBV7-2; size: few; D: -; DNA: TGTGCCAGCAGCTTAGCGCGACAGGTTTTGAGAGAGCAGTACTTC; CDR3: CASSLARQVLREQYF
J: TRBJ1-1; V: TRBV13; size: -; D: -; DNA: TGTGCCAGCAGCACATGGGGGGCCACTGAAGCTTTCTTT; CDR3: CASSTWGATEAFF
J: TRBJ1-1; V: TRBV5-6; size: medium-sized; D: -; DNA: TGTGCCAGCAGCTTGACGCAGAACACTGAAGCTTTCTTT; CDR3: CASSLTQNTEAFF
J: TRBJ1-2; V: TRBV9; size: once; D: -; DNA: TGTGCCAGCAGCGCCGCGGACAGAGGCTATGGCTACACCTTC; CDR3: CASSAADRGYGYTF
J: TRBJ2-2; V: TRBV19; size: -; D: -; DNA: TGTGCCAGCCCCGCCGGGTCCGGGGAGCTGTTTTTT; CDR3: CASPAGSGELFF
J: TRBJ2-5; V: TRBV7-3; size: -; D: -; DNA: TGTGCCAGCAGCCACGGGGGTCTTGGGGAGACCCAGTACTTC; CDR3: CASSHGGLGETQYF
J: TRBJ2-1; V: TRBV19; size: few; D: -; DNA: TGTGCCAGTAGTACGCGAGACTACAACAATGAGCAGTTCTTC; CDR3: CASSTRDYNNEQFF
J: TRBJ1-6; V: TRBV4-3; size: -; D: -; DNA: TGCGCCAGCAGATCTTGGGCCACGAGCTCCTATAATTCACCCCTCCACTTT; CDR3: CASRSWATSSYNSPLHF
J: TRBJ2-1; V: TRBV11-1; size: -; D: -; DNA: TGTGCCAGCAGCTTTTGGGGAGAGGTCGGGAATGAGCAGTTCTTC; CDR3: CASSFWGEVGNEQFF
J: TRBJ2-5; V: TRBV5-4; size: -; D: -; DNA: TGTGCCAGCAGCTCCTATCAGGGGGGTCAAGAGACCCAGTACTTC; CDR3: CASSSYQGGQETQYF
J: TRBJ2-3; V: TRBV13; size: -; D: TRBD1; DNA: TGTGCCAGCAGCTTAGAGGGGACAGTTCGTTTTTTCGATACGCAGTATTTT; CDR3: CASSLEGTVRFFDTQYF
J: TRBJ2-7; V: TRBV9; size: -; D: TRBD2; DNA: TGTGCCAGCAGCAAAGGTGGACTAGCGGGGGGGCGCCACTACGAGCAGTACTTC; CDR3: CASSKGGLAGGRHYEQYF
J: TRBJ2-7; V: TRBV4-3; size: once; D: TRBD1; DNA: TGCGCCAGCAGCCAAATAACCGGGACAGGGGGTTACGAGCAGTACTTC; CDR3: CASSQITGTGGYEQYF
J: TRBJ2-7; V: TRBV6-6; size: -; D: -; DNA: TGTGCCAGCAGTAACTTACAGTTGAGCTCCTACGAGCAGTACTTC; CDR3: CASSNLQLSSYEQYF
J: TRBJ2-2; V: TRBV27; size: -; D: TRBD2; DNA: TGTGCCAGCAGTTTCCGGACTAGAGGTCGAGGGGAGCTGTTTTTT; CDR3: CASSFRTRGRGELFF
J: TRBJ2-1; V: TRBV27; size: -; D: -; DNA: TGTGCCAGCAGTCCCTGGATTGGTGAGCAGTTCTTC; CDR3: CASSPWIGEQFF
J: TRBJ2-1; V: TRBV11-2; size: -; D: -; DNA: TGTGCCAGCAGCTTAGATCCTAGTGGGGGCGTATACAATGAGCAGTTCTTC; CDR3: CASSLDPSGGVYNEQFF
J: TRBJ2-1; V: TRBV5-4; size: once; D: -; DNA: TGTGCTACCCTCCCTGGGCGGGACTGGATCTACAATGAGCAGTTCTTC; CDR3: CATLPGRDWIYNEQFF
J: TRBJ1-1; V: TRBV6-5; size: few; D: -; DNA: TGTGCCAGCAGTTTTCAGATTGACTCTTGGGTCACTGAAGCTTTCTTT; CDR3: CASSFQIDSWVTEAFF